These 6 T cell receptor beta chains share one sample of origin, sequenced in a study of blood T cells in healthy people across ages. Then a second PCR, running roughly 7 to 12 cycles, was carried out with a sample-barcoded 5' primer and a J-beta primer mix. TCRdb fed the 5' RACE reads into MiXCR, producing one record per CDR3 protein. The repertoire has some 1,800,000 distinct CDR3 sequences, 35% to 50% of them found once; the top ten carry about 23%. The material sequenced was blood. The receptors were sampled from a human donor in good health.

Comment on this clonotype: The junction departs from germline at one end; a sequencing error may be responsible. The chain uses TRBV9 and TRBJ1-6; 7 bases align to TRBD1. Looked up from germline, CDR1 is SGDLS and CDR2 is YYNGEE. The CDR3 covers 15 residues. The CDR3 DNA reads as TGTGCCAGCGGCTCAACAGGGGAATATAACTCACCCCTCCACTTT. Amino acids: CASGSTGEYNSPLHF.

This sequence joins TRBV6-5 and TRBJ1-1; D ambiguous. The CDR3 consists of 13 residues. Germline CDR1 and CDR2: MNHEY and SVGAGI. Trimming shortened V by 7 bases and J by 1 base, and 10 bases separated the two germline ends. The CDR3 coding sequence is TGTGCCAGCATTCGGGCGGAGAACACTGAAGCTTTCTTT. Its protein product is CASIRAENTEAFF.

This clonotype was seen only a few times. The rearrangement links TRBV2 to TRBJ1-2; D not resolved. Trimming took off 7 bases at V and 8 bases at J, with 23 bases between the two ends. CDR3 length equals 15 residues. The germline V gene encodes CDR1 SNHLY and CDR2 FYNNEI. The CDR3, as DNA: TGTGCCAGCACGCGGATCTTGGGGATACCGGAGGGCTACACCTTC. Protein: CASTRILGIPEGYTF.

This chain joins TRBV28 and TRBJ1-2; the D gene is possibly TRBD1 (6 bases). Deletions cut 2 bases from V and 4 bases from J, with 17 bases between. Germline-derived CDR1 and CDR2 are MDHEN and SYDVKM. This CDR3 contains 16 residues. The DNA of the CDR3 is TGTGCCAGCAGTTTAGGGCCCGACGACAGGTTCTATGGCTACACCTTC. It yields the protein CASSLGPDDRFYGYTF.

The V and J genes are TRBV29-1 and TRBJ1-1; a weak D match, TRBD1 (6 bases). Trimming took off 4 bases at V and 9 bases at J, with 15 bases between the two ends. This CDR3 has 12 residues. Looked up from germline, CDR1 is SQVTM and CDR2 is ANQGSEA. The CDR3 is CSVVGGAPKAFF. CDR3 coding DNA: TGCAGCGTTGTGGGGGGGGCGCCAAAAGCTTTCTTT.

The chain combines TRBV2 with TRBJ1-3; unclear D gene. The V gene's germline CDR1 is SNHLY and CDR2 FYNNEI. This CDR3 contains 12 residues. V gave up 6 bases and J gave up 7 bases, with 10 bases separating them. CDR3 bases: TGTGCCAGCAGACCCGACTGGAACACCATATATTTT. Its protein product is CASRPDWNTIYF. Full variable domain (rest looked up from reference TRBV2 and TRBJ1-3): EPEVTQTPSHQVTQMGQEVILRCVPISNHLYFYWYRQILGQKVEFLVSFYNNEISEKSEIFDDQFSVERPDGSNFTLKIRSTKLEDSAMYFCASRPDWNTIYFGEGSWLTVV.